These 18 T cell receptor beta chains were sequenced from one sample in a study of identical twins. TCRdb independently ran MiXCR on the 5' RACE reads; one entry per CDR3 protein. The table records 300,000 to 350,000 distinct CDR3 sequences, 9% to 15% of them present only once. These data also featured in a second study, about yellow fever vaccine responses in identical twins.

Material for sequencing was CD8+ T cells sorted from blood. The receptors were gathered from a woman aged 18-29 years in good health.

This clonotype was counted between two and nine times. The chain uses TRBV27 and TRBJ2-7; 9 positions match TRBD2. With V trimmed by 4 bases and J by 2 bases, 9 bases remained unmatched. This CDR3 spans 16 amino acids. Germline CDR1 and CDR2: MNHEY and SMNVEV (reference sequence). For the CDR3, the DNA is TGTGCCAGCAGTTGGAAGGGGCTAGCGGGAACCTACGAGCAGTACTTC. Encoded protein: CASSWKGLAGTYEQYF.

The gene calls are TRBV2 and TRBJ2-1; D is ambiguous. The CDR3 is made up of 12 amino acids. Trimming pared 5 bases from V and 7 bases from J, leaving 9 bases between. Germline values: CDR1 SNHLY, CDR2 FYNNEI. DNA for the CDR3: TGTGCCAGCAGTTTTGTTCAAAATGAGCAGTTCTTC. Its translation: CASSFVQNEQFF.

This clonotype was recorded at least ten times. The chain joins TRBV5-1 to TRBJ2-1; a possible D gene is TRBD1 (5 bases). With 0 bases removed from V and 2 bases from J, the gap between germline ends came to 12 bases. The CDR3 loop spans 16 amino acids. CDR1 is SGHRS and CDR2 is YFSETQ in the germline V gene. As DNA, the CDR3 is TGCGCCAGCAGCTTGGTTTGGCAGGGCCCCTACAATGAGCAGTTCTTC. Translation gives CASSLVWQGPYNEQFF.

CDR3 nucleotide sequence: TGTGCCACCAGCACAGCGACTAGGGGGAATGAAAAACTGTTTTTT. Translation gives CATSTATRGNEKLFF. The chain has TRBV15 and TRBJ1-4; D might be TRBD1 (6 bases). Trimming stripped 4 bases from V and 5 bases from J, with 14 bases between. Per germline, CDR1 LNHNV and CDR2 YYDKDF (reference sequence). This CDR3 has 15 residues.

In its sample, this clonotype was seen a few times. The genes are TRBV6-5 and TRBJ2-1, with 8 bases lining up with TRBD1. This CDR3 has 17 residues. Germline CDR1 MNHEY, CDR2 SVGAGI. Trimming removed 2 bases from V and 7 bases from J; junction bases left unmatched: 13. The CDR3 sequence: CASSYRGQAISGNEQFF. DNA for the CDR3: TGTGCCAGCAGTTACAGGGGACAGGCAATCTCGGGGAATGAGCAGTTCTTC.

This chain connects TRBV13 to TRBJ2-5; the D gene is possibly TRBD2 (5 bases). Trimming removed 5 bases from V and 3 bases from J, with 10 bases in between. Germline loops: CDR1 PRHDT, CDR2 FYEKMQ (reference sequence). The CDR3 sequence is 13 residues long. DNA for the CDR3: TGTGCCAGCAGCCTAACCGGGGAAGAGACCCAGTACTTC. Translation gives CASSLTGEETQYF.

This chain connects TRBV20-1 to TRBJ2-7; D may be TRBD2 (5 bases). Looked up from germline, CDR1 is DFQATT and CDR2 is SNEGSKA (reference sequence). Trimming pared 0 bases from V and 4 bases from J, leaving 10 bases between. The CDR3 runs to 13 residues. The CDR3 region is CSAREVIAYEQYF. CDR3 DNA: TGCAGTGCTAGAGAAGTGATAGCGTACGAGCAGTACTTC.

In this sample, this clonotype turned up a few times. This chain uses TRBV19 with TRBJ1-2; D remains unclear. V was clipped by 6 bases and J by 5 bases, with 16 bases between them. This CDR3 region has 14 residues. The germline CDR1 and CDR2 sequences are LNHDA and SQIVND (reference sequence). In nucleotides, the CDR3 is TGTGCCAGTAGGACGGTGAATTTTGGGTATGGCTACACCTTC. Translated: CASRTVNFGYGYTF.

This clonotype was counted at least ten times. The chain couples TRBV7-8 to TRBJ1-5; D gene uncertain. Germline V gene data show CDR1 as SGHVS and CDR2 as FQNEAQ. V gave up 1 base and J gave up 3 bases, with 10 bases separating them. The CDR3 is made up of 15 amino acids. Here the CDR3 reads CASSLGAEPNQPQHF. In nucleotides, the CDR3 is TGTGCCAGCAGCTTAGGGGCAGAACCCAATCAGCCCCAGCATTTT.

This clonotype has just a few counts. The V gene is TRBV20-1, the J gene TRBJ1-2; D is unresolved. The CDR3 covers 11 residues. CDR1 and CDR2 from the germline V gene are DFQATT and SNEGSKA (reference sequence). Trimming cost V 3 bases and J 6 bases, with 8 bases left between them. CDR3 loop: CSARDRNGYTF. The CDR3 DNA follows: TGCAGTGCTAGGGATAGAAATGGCTACACCTTC.

This clonotype was observed a handful of times. The genes are TRBV9 and TRBJ1-2; the D gene is possibly TRBD1 (5 bases). The CDR3 runs 16 residues. With 7 bases removed from V and 3 bases from J, the gap between germline ends came to 22 bases. Germline CDR1 is SGDLS and CDR2 is YYNGEE. The CDR3 coding sequence is TGTGCCAGCGGGCCTACTCTGCGGGGCAGGGACTATGGCTACACCTTC. This codes for CASGPTLRGRDYGYTF. Drawing the rest from reference TRBV9 and TRBJ1-2, the complete variable domain is DSGVTQTPKHLITATGQRVTLRCSPRSGDLSVYWYQQSLDQGLQFLIQYYNGEERAKGNILERFSAQQFPDLHSELNLSSLELGDSALYFCASGPTLRGRDYGYTFGSGTRLTVV.

V is TRBV12-5 and J is TRBJ2-1; the D is unclear. In germline, CDR1 is LGHNT, CDR2 FRNRAP. V lost 7 bases and J lost 0, with 10 bases in between. This CDR3 is built from 14 residues. The CDR3 nucleotides are TGTGCTAGTGCCCAGGTCAGCTCCTACAATGAGCAGTTCTTC. Translation gives CASAQVSSYNEQFF.

The V and J genes are TRBV5-6 and TRBJ2-7; 14 nucleotides match TRBD2. The CDR3 extends over 16 amino acids. J lost 2 bases, V lost 4 bases, and 5 bases had no gene match. CDR1 is SGHDT, CDR2 YYEEEE, per germline. CDR3 coding DNA: TGTGCCAGCAGCGGACTAGCGGGAGGTGTTCCCTACGAGCAGTACTTC. Its protein is CASSGLAGGVPYEQYF.

The V gene is TRBV4-1, the J gene TRBJ1-1; TRBD1 matches 7 bases. Looked up from germline, CDR1 is MGHRA and CDR2 is YSYEKL. The CDR3 spans 15 residues. V lost 2 bases, J lost 4 bases, and 7 bases stayed unmatched. The CDR3 loop reads CASSQTRQGGTEAFF. In DNA form, the CDR3 reads TGCGCCAGCAGCCAAACCCGACAGGGAGGCACTGAAGCTTTCTTT.

This clonotype was picked up a small number of times. The CDR3 region has the DNA TGTGCCAGCAGCCAAGCGGGCGGGACAGGGCTCACAGATACGCAGTATTTT. It yields the protein CASSQAGGTGLTDTQYF. V usage is TRBV4-2 and J usage is TRBJ2-3; 9 positions match TRBD1. Germline V gene lookup returns CDR1 LGHNA and CDR2 YNFKEQ. CDR3 length: 17 residues. V dropped 1 base and J dropped 2; count of bases not matched to a gene: 7.

This clonotype came up a few times. The rearrangement joins TRBV4-1 to TRBJ1-5; weak D call: TRBD1 (5 bases). CDR3 length: 14 amino acids. V lost 1 base and J lost 4, with 8 bases in between. Germline CDR1 is MGHRA and CDR2 is YSYEKL. CDR3 DNA sequence: TGCGCCAGCAGCCAAGTGGGGGAAAATCAGCCCCAGCATTTT. Its translation is CASSQVGENQPQHF.

V gene TRBV3-1 combines with J gene TRBJ2-3; no reliable D call. Trimming took off 1 base at V and 1 base at J, with 9 bases between the two ends. The CDR3 is 15 amino acids. The germline V gene has CDR1 LGHDT and CDR2 YNNKEL (reference sequence). CDR3 loop: CASSQVELGTDTQYF. CDR3 nucleotide sequence: TGTGCCAGCAGCCAAGTAGAACTGGGCACAGATACGCAGTATTTT.

This chain connects TRBV2 to TRBJ2-3; 9 bases are shared with TRBD2. Per the germline V gene, CDR1 is SNHLY and CDR2 is FYNNEI. The CDR3 consists of 16 residues. After removal of 6 bases from V and 2 bases from J, the junction contained 9 bases not matched to a gene. The CDR3 here is CASSSGLASSTDTQYF. DNA for the CDR3: TGTGCCAGCAGCTCCGGACTAGCGAGCTCCACAGATACGCAGTATTTT.